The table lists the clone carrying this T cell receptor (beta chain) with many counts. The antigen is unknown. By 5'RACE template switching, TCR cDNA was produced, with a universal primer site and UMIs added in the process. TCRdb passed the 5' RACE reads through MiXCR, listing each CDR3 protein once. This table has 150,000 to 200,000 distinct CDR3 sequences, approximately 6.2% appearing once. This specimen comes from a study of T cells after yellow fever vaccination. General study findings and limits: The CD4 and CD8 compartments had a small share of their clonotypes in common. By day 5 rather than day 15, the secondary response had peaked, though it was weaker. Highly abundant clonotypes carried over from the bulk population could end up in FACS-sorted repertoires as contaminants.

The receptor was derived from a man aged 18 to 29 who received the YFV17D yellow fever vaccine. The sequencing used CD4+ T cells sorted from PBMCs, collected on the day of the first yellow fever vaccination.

In DNA form, the CDR3 reads TGCGCCAGCAGCCCCGGAGGGACAGGGGTCGGCTACACCTTC. Translation: CASSPGGTGVGYTF. The chain carries TRBV5-1 and TRBJ1-2, with TRBD1 matching 10 bases. Trimming took 4 bases from V and 8 from J; bases not matched to a gene: 8. Germline V gene lookup returns CDR1 SGHRS and CDR2 YFSETQ. The CDR3 runs to 14 residues.